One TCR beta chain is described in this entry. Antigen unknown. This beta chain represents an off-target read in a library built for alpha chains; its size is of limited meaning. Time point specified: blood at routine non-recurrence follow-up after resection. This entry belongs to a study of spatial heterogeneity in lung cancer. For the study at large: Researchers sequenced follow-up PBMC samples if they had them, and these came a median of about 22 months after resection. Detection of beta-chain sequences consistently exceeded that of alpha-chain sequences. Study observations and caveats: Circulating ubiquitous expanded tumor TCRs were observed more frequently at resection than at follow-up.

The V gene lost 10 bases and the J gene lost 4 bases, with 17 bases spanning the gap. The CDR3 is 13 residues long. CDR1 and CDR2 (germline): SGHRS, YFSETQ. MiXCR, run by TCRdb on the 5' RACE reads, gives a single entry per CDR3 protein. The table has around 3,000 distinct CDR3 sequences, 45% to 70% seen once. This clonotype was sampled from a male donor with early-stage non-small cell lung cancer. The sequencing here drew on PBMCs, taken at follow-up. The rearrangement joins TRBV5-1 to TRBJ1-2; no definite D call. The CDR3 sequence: CASAASGGYGYTF. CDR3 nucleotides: TGCGCCTCAGCAGCCTCCGGCGGCTATGGCTACACCTTC. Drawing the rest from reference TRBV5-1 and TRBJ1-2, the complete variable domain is KAGVTQTPRYLIKTRGQQVTLSCSPISGHRSVSWYQQTPGQGLQFLFEYFSETQRNKGNFPGRFSGRQFSNSRSEMNVSTLELGDSALYLCASAASGGYGYTFGSGTRLTVV.